This T cell receptor (beta chain) appears in the sequencing data of a study of blood T cell repertoires in COVID-19. Overall study context: Samples representing acute and convalescent COVID-19 were sourced from the United States, Italy and Spain.

The ends were cut back, 0 bases at V and 1 base at J, with 15 bases in the middle. This CDR3 comprises 17 residues. Germline assignment: CDR1 SGHRS and CDR2 YFSETQ. Methods used by the authors: The assay estimated nucleated cells by amplifying reference gene primers. The repertoire was sequenced with immunoSEQ multiplex PCR; TCRdb's copy has only in-frame clones and lacks some. The D gene and trimming were derived from the DNA, and the V and J assignments and clone size from that table. In the table there are 250,000 or so clones, 80% to 85% of which are singletons. This chain joins TRBV5-1 and TRBJ2-3, with D uncertain. The sample was peripheral blood. The source is a woman between 35 and 50 years old who had recovered from COVID-19. CDR3 region: CASSLAGRGSGTDTQYF. CDR3 coding DNA: TGCGCCAGCAGCTTGGCCGGAAGAGGTTCTGGCACAGATACGCAGTATTTT.